This is a list of T cell receptor beta chains from one sample in a study of blood T cell repertoires in COVID-19. Produced via immunoSEQ multiplex PCR; TCRdb's table is partial and in-frame only. The table includes under 250,000 clones, around four fifths detected once. Sequencing was done on a sample of peripheral blood. These receptors all stem from a woman in her forties or fifties with active or convalescent COVID-19. Both conserved end residues are part of each CDR3. The order of the fields is J gene, clone size, D gene, V gene, CDR3 DNA, CDR3 protein. The D gene is left open where the match is weak. Rows give clone size only sometimes, using once, few, many, or a class for an expanded clone.

>TRBJ1-1|-|TRBD1|TRBV5-4
TGTGCCAGCAGCCTCCCAGGGGGTGTTAGAGCTTTCTTT
CASSLPGGVRAFF
>TRBJ1-2|-|TRBD1|TRBV24-1
TGTGCCACCAGTGATGGGGGGCCCGACAGGGCGATTGGCTACACCTTC
CATSDGGPDRAIGYTF
>TRBJ2-2|-|TRBD1|TRBV19
TGTGCCAGCTCCGGACAGGGGTTAGGGAACACCGGGGAGCTGTTTTTT
CASSGQGLGNTGELFF
>TRBJ1-1|-|-|TRBV15
TGTGCCACCAGCAGAGATAAAGTAGGGGGTGAAGCTTTCTTT
CATSRDKVGGEAFF
>TRBJ1-1|-|-|TRBV25-1
TGTGCCAGCAGCAGGGAACTGAACACTGAAGCTTTCTTT
CASSRELNTEAFF
>TRBJ2-2|once|TRBD1|TRBV7-8
TGTGCCAGCAGCGAGGGACAGGGGAACACCGGGGAGCTGTTTTTT
CASSEGQGNTGELFF
>TRBJ2-7|-|-|TRBV30
TGTGCCTGGAGTGGTCTCTACGAGCAGTACTTC
CAWSGLYEQYF
>TRBJ2-5|-|TRBD2|TRBV19
TGTGCCAGTAGCCGGGGACTAGCGGGGCAAGAGACCCAGTACTTC
CASSRGLAGQETQYF
>TRBJ2-1|-|-|TRBV28
TGTGCCAGCGGTACTAGCAGGAGCTACAATGAGCAGTTCTTC
CASGTSRSYNEQFF
>TRBJ1-2|once|TRBD1|TRBV6-6
TGTGCCAGCAGTCAGTCAGGGGGCCCCTTCTATGGCTACACCTTC
CASSQSGGPFYGYTF
>TRBJ1-4|-|TRBD1|TRBV7-9
TGTGCCAGCAGCACCCAGGGGGCAACTAATGAAAAACTGTTTTTT
CASSTQGATNEKLFF
>TRBJ1-1|-|-|TRBV5-6
TGTGCCAGCAGCTTGGTGGGGGCGTCTGAAGCTTTCTTT
CASSLVGASEAFF
>TRBJ1-1|-|-|TRBV19
TGTGCCAGTAGTGGCCTTTGGGGGGGAGACACTGAAGCTTTCTTT
CASSGLWGGDTEAFF
>TRBJ1-6|-|-|TRBV13
TGTGCCAGCAGCTTATTGGCAGGGAATTCACCCCTCCACTTT
CASSLLAGNSPLHF
>TRBJ1-5|-|-|TRBV5-1
TGCGCCAGCAGCTCCGGGACTCCCAATCAGCCCCAGCATTTT
CASSSGTPNQPQHF
>TRBJ1-1|-|-|TRBV6-5
TGTGCCAGCAGTTATGGTCAGGGGAGGAACACTGAAGCTTTCTTT
CASSYGQGRNTEAFF
>TRBJ1-4|-|TRBD1|TRBV5-1
TGCGCCAGCAGGATGACCCCGGGACAGGGAGAAAAACTGTTTTTT
CASRMTPGQGEKLFF